The 9 T cell receptor beta chains presented below share a single source sample, sequenced in a study of blood T cell repertoires in COVID-19. Only in-frame clones appear in the TCRdb table, and some are missing; sequencing was by immunoSEQ multiplex PCR. The sample records under 450,000 clones, about 87% being singletons. Sequencing was done on a sample of PBMCs or T cells enriched from blood (not recorded which). These receptors were collected from a man in his thirties or forties who had recovered from COVID-19.

This chain connects TRBV7-2 to TRBJ1-1; tentatively, D is TRBD1 (5 bases). The CDR3 totals 16 residues. The germline V gene has CDR1 SGHTA and CDR2 FQGNSA. Deletions cut 5 bases from V and 2 bases from J, with 18 bases between. The CDR3 spells CASSLPGRGFNTEAFF. The CDR3 DNA follows: TGTGCCAGCAGCCTCCCTGGTCGGGGGTTCAACACTGAAGCTTTCTTT.

This chain joins TRBV6-6 and TRBJ2-3; D is uncertain. Germline loops: CDR1 MNHNY, CDR2 SVGAGI (reference sequence). This CDR3 spans 17 amino acids. The V end was cut by 5 bases, the J end by 0 bases, with 18 bases between. CDR3 DNA sequence: TGTGCCAGCAGTCCCCTCCGCCCGACACGCAGCACAGATACGCAGTATTTT. It codes for CASSPLRPTRSTDTQYF.

The chain employs TRBV5-5 and TRBJ2-3, with D possibly being TRBD2 (6 bases). The CDR3 contains 14 residues. Trimming cost V 7 bases and J 3 bases, with 15 bases left between them. The germline V gene has CDR1 SGHKS and CDR2 YYEKEE (reference sequence). CDR3 coding DNA: TGTGCCAGCTGGAGGGCTAGCAGAACAGATACGCAGTATTTT. It translates to CASWRASRTDTQYF.

This sequence joins TRBV5-5 and TRBJ2-3; 8 bases match TRBD2. Germline V gene lookup returns CDR1 SGHKS and CDR2 YYEKEE (reference sequence). J gave up 2 bases and V 1 base, and 6 bases lay outside the gene matches. The CDR3 is 16 residues long. CDR3 in amino acids: CASSLYSGGYTDTQYF. Here the CDR3 DNA reads TGTGCCAGCAGCTTGTACAGCGGGGGATACACAGATACGCAGTATTTT.

This chain uses TRBV20-1 with TRBJ1-1; possibly TRBD1 for D (5 bases). Trimming shortened V by 3 bases and J by 0 bases, and 11 bases separated the two germline ends. Germline CDR1 and CDR2: DFQATT and SNEGSKA (reference sequence). This CDR3 comprises 14 residues. The CDR3 DNA reads as TGCAGTGCTAGTCCGGGACTACTGAACACTGAAGCTTTCTTT. Protein product: CSASPGLLNTEAFF.

This chain uses TRBV19 with TRBJ2-6, with D maybe TRBD1 (6 bases). Germline lookup yields CDR1 LNHDA and CDR2 SQIVND (reference sequence). The length of the CDR3 is 17 residues. The V end was cut by 7 bases, the J end by 0 bases, with 16 bases between. CDR3 sequence reads: CASTSQGLSSGANVLTF. CDR3 coding DNA: TGTGCCAGTACCTCACAGGGTTTAAGCTCTGGGGCCAACGTCCTGACTTTC.

CDR3 nucleotides: TGTGCCAGTAGTAGAGGACAGATCCTTAACTATGGCTACACCTTC. It encodes CASSRGQILNYGYTF. The chain is built from TRBV19 and TRBJ1-2, with D maybe TRBD1 (6 bases). CDR1 is LNHDA and CDR2 is SQIVND in the germline V gene (reference sequence). This CDR3 is built from 15 residues. V dropped 4 bases and J dropped 1 base, with 13 bases sitting between them.

The J gene is TRBJ1-2, the V gene TRBV12-5; tentative D call: TRBD1 (5 bases). The V and J ends lost 0 bases and 2 bases respectively, with 10 bases between them. Looked up from germline, CDR1 is LGHNT and CDR2 is FRNRAP. The CDR3 contains 15 residues. The CDR3 nucleotides read TGTGCTAGTGGTTTGGTACAGGCCCAAAACTATGGCTACACCTTC. Protein: CASGLVQAQNYGYTF.

This clone was seen a few times. The chain is built from TRBV7-9 and TRBJ1-1; 9 nucleotides agree with TRBD1. The CDR3 sequence is 14 residues long. Germline-derived CDR1 and CDR2 are SEHNR and FQNEAQ (reference sequence). The ends lost 5 bases at V and 7 bases at J; junction bases unmatched: 8. The CDR3 region is CASSAGTGMNEAFF. Written as DNA, the CDR3 is TGTGCCAGCAGCGCGGGGACAGGGATGAATGAAGCTTTCTTT.